This TCR beta chain is from a study of blood T cell repertoires in COVID-19. This CDR3 spans 16 amino acids. The V gene end was trimmed by 1 base and the J gene end by 7 bases; junction bases not matched to a gene: 7. The V gene's germline CDR1 is LNHDA and CDR2 SQIVND (reference sequence). Here immunoSEQ multiplex PCR was the method, and the copy in TCRdb shows in-frame clones only, minus some. Of a few hundred thousand clones in the sample, roughly 89% were seen once. Sequenced sample: PBMCs or T cells enriched from blood (not recorded which). V and J are TRBV19 and TRBJ1-6, with 7 positions matching TRBD1. This receptor was identified in a middle-aged woman who had recovered from COVID-19. In nucleotides, the CDR3 is TGTGCCAGTAGTATAGCCGTGGGACAGCCAAATTCACCCCTCCACTTT. This sequence encodes CASSIAVGQPNSPLHF.